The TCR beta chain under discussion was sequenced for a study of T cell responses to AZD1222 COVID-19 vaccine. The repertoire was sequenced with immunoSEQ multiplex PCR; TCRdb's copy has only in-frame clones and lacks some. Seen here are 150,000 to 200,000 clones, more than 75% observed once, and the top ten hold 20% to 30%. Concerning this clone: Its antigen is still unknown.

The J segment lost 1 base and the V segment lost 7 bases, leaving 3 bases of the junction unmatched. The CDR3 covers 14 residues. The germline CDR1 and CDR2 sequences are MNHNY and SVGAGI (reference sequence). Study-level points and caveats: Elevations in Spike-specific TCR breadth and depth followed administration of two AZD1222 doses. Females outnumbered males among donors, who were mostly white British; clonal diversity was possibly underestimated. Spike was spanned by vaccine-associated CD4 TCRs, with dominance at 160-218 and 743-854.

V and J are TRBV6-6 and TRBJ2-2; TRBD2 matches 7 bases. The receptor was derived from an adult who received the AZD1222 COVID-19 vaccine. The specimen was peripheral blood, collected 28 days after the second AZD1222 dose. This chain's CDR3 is CASTVAGNTGELFF. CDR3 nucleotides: TGTGCCAGCACCGTAGCGGGGAACACCGGGGAGCTGTTTTTT.